These T cell receptor beta chains were read from a single sample in a study of a mutant IDH1 vaccine in newly diagnosed glioma. The data were produced by immunoSEQ multiplex PCR, yet TCRdb's version contains in-frame clones alone and is incomplete. The sample holds 84,000 or so clones, more than 80% seen once. Their specific antigens are unknown. The specimen was PBMCs, collected from a glioma patient whose treatment included an IDH1 peptide vaccine. These receptors came from a middle-aged man with glioma. Both conserved end residues are part of each CDR3. D genes are given only for firm matches. Clone sizes are given selectively: once, few, many, or a class where the clone is expanded.

TRBV30	.	TRBJ1-1	few	CAWAGHPNTEAFF	TGTGCCTGGGCGGGACACCCGAACACTGAAGCTTTCTTT
TRBV6-4	.	TRBJ2-2	.	CASSDSGETGELFF	TGTGCCAGCAGTGACTCGGGGGAGACCGGGGAGCTGTTTTTT
TRBV30	TRBD1	TRBJ1-4	.	CAWSVGTGVPGEKLFF	TGTGCCTGGAGTGTTGGGACAGGGGTCCCTGGGGAAAAACTGTTTTTT
TRBV4-1	.	TRBJ1-2	.	CASSLGDRNYGYTF	TGCGCCAGCAGCCTGGGAGACAGGAACTATGGCTACACCTTC
TRBV4-3	.	TRBJ1-3	.	CASSQDPGAGNTIYF	TGCGCCAGCAGCCAAGATCCAGGGGCTGGAAACACCATATATTTT
TRBV5-6	TRBD1	TRBJ1-4	.	CASSLGDRTNEKLFF	TGTGCCAGCAGCTTGGGGGACAGAACTAATGAAAAGCTGTTTTTT
TRBV7-6	TRBD2	TRBJ2-1	.	CASSIPALPWGGSYNEQFF	TGTGCCAGCAGCATACCTGCTCTCCCTTGGGGGGGCTCCTACAATGAGCAGTTCTTC
TRBV7-8	.	TRBJ1-1	.	CASSLGQLGFKNTEAFF	TGTGCCAGCAGCTTAGGACAGCTTGGGTTTAAGAACACTGAAGCTTTCTTT
TRBV19	TRBD2	TRBJ2-3	few	CASSRSGGNTDTQYF	TGTGCCAGTAGTAGGAGCGGGGGGAACACAGATACGCAGTATTTT
TRBV10-3	TRBD2	TRBJ2-1	.	CAISTAGDEQFF	TGTGCCATCAGTACAGCGGGGGATGAGCAGTTCTTC
TRBV25-1	.	TRBJ1-1	.	CASSFQGFYTEAFF	TGTGCCAGCAGTTTCCAGGGTTTTTATACTGAAGCTTTCTTT
TRBV5-5	.	TRBJ2-3	.	CASSLVKSTDTQYF	TGTGCCAGCAGCTTGGTTAAAAGCACAGATACGCAGTATTTT
TRBV5-5	.	TRBJ2-5	.	CASSLYGNQRPALETQYF	TGTGCCAGCAGCTTGTATGGAAACCAGCGGCCTGCCCTAGAGACCCAGTACTTC
TRBV6-5	TRBD1	TRBJ2-5	medium-sized	CASSPSGTAPETQYF	TGTGCCAGCAGCCCATCCGGGACAGCCCCAGAGACCCAGTACTTC
TRBV29-1	.	TRBJ2-3	.	CSVDVNTDTQYF	TGCAGCGTTGACGTTAACACAGATACGCAGTATTTT
TRBV7-2	.	TRBJ2-3	.	CASSLALLGTDTQYF	TGTGCCAGCAGCTTAGCGCTCTTGGGCACAGATACGCAGTATTTT
TRBV19	TRBD1	TRBJ2-7	.	CASSMLGAGQADYEQYF	TGTGCCAGTAGTATGCTCGGGGCGGGACAGGCGGACTACGAGCAGTACTTC
TRBV14	TRBD2	TRBJ2-3	.	CASSPGLAGDTDTQYF	TGTGCCAGCAGCCCGGGACTAGCGGGGGACACAGATACGCAGTATTTT
TRBV10-3	TRBD1	TRBJ1-5	.	CAISATGQGKGGSNQPQHF	TGTGCCATCAGTGCTACGGGACAGGGGAAAGGGGGTAGCAATCAGCCCCAGCATTTT
TRBV6-5	.	TRBJ1-2	.	CASGVAGYTF	TGTGCCAGCGGGGTAGCTGGCTACACCTTC
TRBV6-5	.	TRBJ2-7	.	CASSYSPVRHEQYF	TGTGCCAGCAGTTACTCTCCCGTCCGCCACGAGCAGTACTTC
TRBV19	.	TRBJ1-3	.	CASSPRDRNSGNTIYF	TGTGCCAGTAGTCCCCGGGACCGCAACTCTGGAAACACCATATATTTT
TRBV7-9	.	TRBJ2-7	.	CASSPTARGYEQYF	TGTGCCAGCAGCCCGACAGCCCGCGGTTACGAGCAGTACTTC
TRBV7-9	.	TRBJ2-3	.	CASSPEGLGTQYF	TGTGCCAGCAGCCCCGAGGGGTTGGGTACGCAGTATTTT
TRBV30	TRBD2	TRBJ2-2	.	CAWRGVAGSANTGELFF	TGTGCCTGGAGGGGGGTAGCGGGGTCAGCGAACACCGGGGAGCTGTTTTTT
TRBV5-4	.	TRBJ2-7	.	CASSPERSYEQYF	TGTGCCAGCAGCCCGGAACGGAGTTACGAGCAGTACTTC
TRBV28	TRBD2	TRBJ2-7	.	CASIPLASGSSSYEQYF	TGTGCCAGCATCCCACTGGCTAGCGGGTCGAGCTCCTACGAGCAGTACTTC
TRBV29-1	.	TRBJ2-5	.	CSAGQGQTQYF	TGCAGCGCTGGGCAGGGTCAGACCCAGTACTTC
TRBV4-3	TRBD1	TRBJ1-2	.	CASSATRDRGLGYTF	TGCGCCAGCAGCGCTACTCGGGACAGGGGGCTGGGCTACACCTTC
TRBV2	.	TRBJ1-6	.	CASTELVGGNSPLHF	TGTGCCAGCACTGAGTTAGTAGGGGGGAATTCACCCCTCCACTTT
TRBV11-2	TRBD2	TRBJ2-7	.	CASSRSGSLYEQYF	TGTGCCAGCAGCCGTAGCGGGAGTTTATACGAGCAGTACTTC
TRBV10-1	.	TRBJ2-7	.	CASSRDISYEQYF	TGCGCCAGCAGTCGGGACATATCCTACGAGCAGTACTTC
TRBV6-5	TRBD2	TRBJ2-7	.	CASSYLAGGPRGQYF	TGTGCCAGCAGTTACCTGGCGGGGGGACCGCGGGGGCAGTACTTC
TRBV7-6	.	TRBJ2-7	.	CASSQSPPSSKGYEQYF	TGTGCCAGCAGCCAATCTCCCCCTAGCTCAAAGGGGTACGAGCAGTACTTC
TRBV13	TRBD1	TRBJ1-4	few	CASSLSRQGNEKLFF	TGTGCCAGCAGCTTAAGTCGACAGGGAAATGAAAAACTGTTTTTT
TRBV7-9	.	TRBJ2-7	.	CASSFQTGAAEQYF	TGTGCCAGCAGCTTCCAGACAGGTGCTGCCGAGCAGTACTTC
TRBV29-1	.	TRBJ1-5	few	CSPVGREYSNQPQHF	TGCAGCCCGGTCGGGAGGGAGTATAGCAATCAGCCCCAGCATTTT
TRBV6-6	.	TRBJ1-4	.	CASPTGRKEKLFF	TGTGCCAGCCCAACAGGGAGGAAGGAAAAACTGTTTTTT
TRBV11-2	TRBD2	TRBJ2-7	.	CASSLGRGGLYEQYF	TGTGCCAGCAGCTTAGGGCGGGGGGGCCTCTACGAGCAGTACTTC
TRBV5-6	.	TRBJ2-5	.	CASSLPEPGKEYF	TGTGCCAGCAGCTTGCCGGAACCGGGCAAGGAGTACTTC
TRBV11-2	TRBD1	TRBJ2-7	.	CASSLGAGGSYEQYF	TGTGCCAGCAGCTTAGGGGCAGGGGGCTCCTACGAGCAGTACTTC
TRBV10-3	.	TRBJ2-2	.	CAISESKGFFTGELFF	TGTGCCATCAGTGAGTCGAAAGGATTCTTCACCGGGGAGCTGTTTTTT
TRBV9	TRBD1	TRBJ1-2	.	CASSPLAGDRGLYGYTF	TGTGCCAGCAGCCCCCTCGCCGGGGACAGGGGCCTCTATGGCTACACCTTC
TRBV6-5	.	TRBJ2-7	.	CASSYRQAYEQYF	TGTGCCAGCAGTTACAGGCAGGCCTACGAGCAGTACTTC
TRBV6-6	.	TRBJ2-1	.	CASRNGVANEQFF	TGTGCCAGCAGAAACGGGGTAGCCAATGAGCAGTTCTTC
TRBV10-3	TRBD1	TRBJ2-7	.	CAISYSDRDGEQYF	TGTGCCATCAGCTATTCCGACAGGGACGGCGAGCAGTACTTC
TRBV7-3	.	TRBJ2-3	.	CASSLTSRAADTQYF	TGTGCCAGCAGCTTAACTTCTAGGGCTGCAGATACGCAGTATTTT
TRBV7-2	.	TRBJ1-5	.	CASSLGGYSNQPQHF	TGTGCCAGCAGCTTAGGGGGTTATAGCAATCAGCCCCAGCATTTT
TRBV5-5	TRBD2	TRBJ2-1	.	CASSLALAGGLDEQFF	TGTGCCAGCAGCTTGGCCCTAGCGGGAGGGCTTGATGAGCAGTTCTTC
TRBV6-5	.	TRBJ2-2	.	CASSYSMAENTGELFF	TGTGCCAGCAGTTACTCGATGGCCGAGAACACCGGGGAGCTGTTTTTT